This T cell receptor (beta chain) is drawn from a study of T cell responses to AZD1222 COVID-19 vaccine. Sequenced by immunoSEQ multiplex PCR; TCRdb stores in-frame clones only, minus some. The sample carries 100,000 to 150,000 clones, 70% to 90% recorded once. General study results and limits: Among AZD1222 vaccinees, only 5 to 7 were seropositive at baseline. Among the donors, most were white British and more were female, and clonal diversity was possibly underestimated. Dominant CD4 TCR responses targeted spike regions 160-218 and 743-854.

Concerning this clone: Its target is not known.

This TCR derives from an adult in good health. This material consisted of peripheral blood, taken on day 0 of AZD1222 vaccination.

CDR3 DNA sequence: TGTGCCAGCAGTTACTCGGGACAGGGGTCCTATGGCTACACCTTC. Translating gives CASSYSGQGSYGYTF. This chain uses TRBV6-5 with TRBJ1-2, with TRBD1 identical over 10 bases. Germline loops: CDR1 MNHEY, CDR2 SVGAGI. V was pared by 0 bases and J by 4 bases, with 2 bases of the junction left unmatched. CDR3 length: 15 amino acids.